The rows below give T cell receptor beta chains drawn from one sample of a study of blood T cell repertoires in COVID-19. Sequencing was performed with immunoSEQ multiplex PCR; in TCRdb, only in-frame clones are kept and a portion is missing. The sample holds 30,000 to 40,000 clones, roughly 80% seen once. Sequenced material: peripheral blood. These receptors were collected from a man between 45 and 60 years old with acute or convalescent COVID-19. Each CDR3 is given with its conserved first and last residue. A D gene is named only where the DNA matches it firmly. Where a row states a size, it is once, few, many or the class of an expanded clone; other rows omit it.

j_call | clone_size | v_call | d_call | cdr3_nt | cdr3_aa
TRBJ1-1 | NA | TRBV10-3 | NA | TGTGCCACCGCGGGGGGCCTGAACACTGAAGCTTTCTTT | CATAGGLNTEAFF
TRBJ2-7 | NA | TRBV5-8 | NA | TGTGCCAGCACCCGATGGGGGGTCCTCTCCTACGAGCAGTACTTC | CASTRWGVLSYEQYF
TRBJ1-5 | NA | TRBV7-9 | NA | TGTGCCAGCAGCTTAGTTTGGAAAGGGGCTAACAATCAGCCCCAGCATTTT | CASSLVWKGANNQPQHF
TRBJ1-2 | NA | TRBV19 | TRBD1 | TGTGCCAGTAGTATCCCGGGACAGGGTATCTATGGCTACACCTTC | CASSIPGQGIYGYTF
TRBJ1-3 | NA | TRBV7-8 | NA | TGTGCCAGCAGCTTAGAACATCCTGGAAACACCATATATTTT | CASSLEHPGNTIYF
TRBJ1-4 | NA | TRBV19 | TRBD1 | TGTGCCAGTAGTATTATCCAGGGGGCAAGATCTGAAAAACTGTTTTTT | CASSIIQGARSEKLFF
TRBJ2-2 | NA | TRBV6-1 | NA | TGTGCCAGCAGTGAAATCAGGCAGGCGGAGCTGTTTTTT | CASSEIRQAELFF
TRBJ1-5 | NA | TRBV5-1 | TRBD1 | TGCGCCAGCAGCAAGACAGGGCGAGGGCAGCCCCAGCATTTT | CASSKTGRGQPQHF
TRBJ1-5 | NA | TRBV19 | NA | TGTGCCAGTAGTATACCGGGACTAAGAAATCAGCCCCAGCATTTT | CASSIPGLRNQPQHF
TRBJ2-2 | NA | TRBV6-5 | NA | TGTGCCAGCATGAGGACCGGGGAGCTGTTTTTT | CASMRTGELFF
TRBJ1-1 | NA | TRBV29-1 | NA | TGCAGCGCCAAGACAGGGAACACTGAAGCTTTCTTT | CSAKTGNTEAFF
TRBJ1-5 | NA | TRBV24-1 | NA | TGTGCCACCAGTGAAGGGGGTCAGCCCCAGCATTTT | CATSEGGQPQHF
TRBJ1-5 | NA | TRBV7-2 | TRBD1 | TGTGCCAGCAGCCCGACAGGGTGGAATCAGCCCCAGCATTTT | CASSPTGWNQPQHF
TRBJ1-2 | NA | TRBV18 | NA | TGTGCCAGCTCACCACCACAGGGCGTCTATGGCTACACCTTC | CASSPPQGVYGYTF
TRBJ1-2 | few | TRBV29-1 | NA | TGCAGCGTTGGAGGATCGGAGGGCTACACCTTC | CSVGGSEGYTF
TRBJ2-2 | NA | TRBV11-2 | NA | TGTGCCAGCAGCCCGTTGAACACCGGGGAGCTGTTTTTT | CASSPLNTGELFF
TRBJ1-2 | NA | TRBV13 | NA | TGTGCCAGCACCGAAACCACATCTTTCTATGGCTACACCTTC | CASTETTSFYGYTF
TRBJ2-1 | NA | TRBV6-4 | TRBD1 | TGTGCCAGCAGTGACACGAGACAGGGTGCCAATGAGCAGTTCTTC | CASSDTRQGANEQFF
TRBJ1-2 | NA | TRBV28 | TRBD1 | TGTGCCAGCAGTTTATTCAGACTCAGACAGGGCGCTAACTATGGCTACACCTTC | CASSLFRLRQGANYGYTF
TRBJ2-7 | few | TRBV27 | TRBD1 | TGTGCCAGCAGCCGGGACAGGAACTCCTACGAGCAGTACTTC | CASSRDRNSYEQYF
TRBJ1-3 | NA | TRBV5-6 | NA | TGTGCCAGCAGCTTACAGGGTAACGGCAACACCATATATTTT | CASSLQGNGNTIYF
TRBJ2-7 | once | TRBV6-1 | NA | TGTGCCAGCAGTGAAGCGCGACAGATAGTCTACGAGCAGTACTTC | CASSEARQIVYEQYF
TRBJ1-3 | NA | TRBV6-5 | NA | TGTGCCAGCACTATGGCAGGGGGAAACACCATATATTTT | CASTMAGGNTIYF
TRBJ1-1 | NA | TRBV30 | NA | TGTGCCTGGAGTCGCAGGGGCTCTAGATCTGAAGCTTTCTTT | CAWSRRGSRSEAFF
TRBJ1-1 | once | TRBV28 | NA | TGTGCCAGCAGTTCAACCCCCGGGGGAGGGAGGGACACTGAAGCTTTCTTT | CASSSTPGGGRDTEAFF
TRBJ1-5 | NA | TRBV3-1/TRBV3-2 | NA | TGTGCCAGCAGCCAAGTTCTAGGCTACAATCAGCCCCAGCATTTT | CASSQVLGYNQPQHF
TRBJ2-2 | few | TRBV18 | NA | TGTGCCAGCTCCCTGGGACAGAACACCGGGGAGCTGTTTTTT | CASSLGQNTGELFF
TRBJ1-2 | NA | TRBV28 | TRBD1 | TGTGCCAGCAGTTTATTCAGCAGGGGGGATATCTACACCTTC | CASSLFSRGDIYTF
TRBJ2-7 | few | TRBV6-5 | TRBD1 | TGTGCCAGCAAAAACGCAGGGGGCGGCGAGCAGTACTTC | CASKNAGGGEQYF
TRBJ1-6 | NA | TRBV27 | NA | TGTGCCAGCAGTTTACTCTCGGACCCCAGGGCGCCCCTCCACTTT | CASSLLSDPRAPLHF
TRBJ2-5 | NA | TRBV30 | TRBD1 | TGTGCCTGGAGTCTAGGGGTAGGGGGCAGGAGGAGGCAAGAGACCCAGTACTTC | CAWSLGVGGRRRQETQYF
TRBJ2-1 | NA | TRBV10-3 | TRBD2 | TGTGCCATCAGTGACAGTGGGGGGGTGTTCTTC | CAISDSGGVFF
TRBJ2-3 | once | TRBV7-9 | TRBD2 | TGTGCCAGCAGCCCACGGACTAGCGGGAGTGGCACAGATACGCAGTATTTT | CASSPRTSGSGTDTQYF
TRBJ2-7 | NA | TRBV6-5 | TRBD1 | TGTGCCAGCAGTCACGGGACAGTCTACGAGCAGTACTTC | CASSHGTVYEQYF
TRBJ2-7 | once | TRBV4-1 | NA | TGCGCCAGCAGCCAAGATCGAGGATCCTACGAGCAGTACTTC | CASSQDRGSYEQYF
TRBJ2-5 | NA | TRBV24-1 | NA | TGTGCCACCAGTGATTTAACAGGATACAGAGGGGGAGAAGAGACCCAGTACTTC | CATSDLTGYRGGEETQYF
TRBJ1-1 | NA | TRBV27 | TRBD1 | TGTGCCAGCAGTTTGACAGGGGTGTCTGAAGCTTTCTTT | CASSLTGVSEAFF
TRBJ1-6 | NA | TRBV14 | TRBD1 | TGTGCCAGCAGCCATACCCCGCGGGACAGGTTCAGTCCCCTCCACTTT | CASSHTPRDRFSPLHF
TRBJ1-2 | NA | TRBV5-8 | NA | TGTGCCAGCAGCCGGGGGGACACCCGGGATGGCTACACCTTC | CASSRGDTRDGYTF
TRBJ1-4 | NA | TRBV5-1 | NA | TGCGCCAGCAGCCCACGGACGGGGGGTGAAAAACTGTTTTTT | CASSPRTGGEKLFF
TRBJ1-1 | NA | TRBV5-6 | TRBD1 | TGTGCCAGCAGCTCCGGGACAGACATGAACACTGAAGCTTTCTTT | CASSSGTDMNTEAFF
TRBJ2-1 | NA | TRBV20-1 | NA | TGCAGTGCTAGTGAACAGAGCAATGAGCAGTTCTTC | CSASEQSNEQFF
TRBJ1-3 | once | TRBV5-1 | TRBD1 | TGCGCCAGCAGCAGCGCCGGGACAGCTGGAAACACCATATATTTT | CASSSAGTAGNTIYF
TRBJ2-7 | NA | TRBV7-2 | TRBD2 | TGTGCCAGCAGCTTCCTAGCGGGGGGGCTGGATTACTACGAGCAGTACTTC | CASSFLAGGLDYYEQYF
TRBJ1-2 | NA | TRBV3-1/TRBV3-2 | NA | TGTGCCAGCAGCCACGAGGGGACTGGAGGGGGCTACACCTTC | CASSHEGTGGGYTF
TRBJ1-4 | NA | TRBV25-1 | TRBD1 | TGTGCCAGCAGTTATACAGGGGCGACTAATGAAAAACTGTTTTTT | CASSYTGATNEKLFF
TRBJ1-6 | NA | TRBV7-2 | NA | TGTGCCAGCAGCTCGACAGGTTACAATAATTCACCCCTCCACTTT | CASSSTGYNNSPLHF
TRBJ2-5 | NA | TRBV15 | TRBD2 | TGTGCCACCAGCAGAGATCCCCTAGCGGGAATCAGAGAGACCCAGTACTTC | CATSRDPLAGIRETQYF
TRBJ2-6 | NA | TRBV7-9 | TRBD1 | TGTGCCAGCAGCTTGGGACAGAGCTCTGGGGCCAACGTCCTGACTTTC | CASSLGQSSGANVLTF
TRBJ1-2 | NA | TRBV14 | NA | TGTGCCAGCAGCCAAGATTTGGGCCAGCCCTATGGCTACACCTTC | CASSQDLGQPYGYTF
TRBJ2-3 | NA | TRBV27 | TRBD2 | TGTGCCAGCAGTCTAGAGCGGGAGAGGTGGGATACGCAGTATTTT | CASSLERERWDTQYF
TRBJ2-5 | NA | TRBV19 | TRBD2 | TGTGCCAGTAGTGATGGACTAGCATATTACCAAGAGACCCAGTACTTC | CASSDGLAYYQETQYF
TRBJ2-7 | few | TRBV7-9 | NA | TGTGCCAGCAGCTTAAAACAGGGCGTGGGCGAGCAGTACTTC | CASSLKQGVGEQYF
TRBJ2-2 | NA | TRBV7-8 | TRBD1 | TGTGCCAGCAGCCCAGCAGAGGGACAGGGGAGCACCGGGGAGCTGTTTTTT | CASSPAEGQGSTGELFF
TRBJ2-3 | once | TRBV7-9 | TRBD2 | TGTGCCAGCAGCTTCCCCCTAGCGGGCGGCACAGATACGCAGTATTTT | CASSFPLAGGTDTQYF
TRBJ1-2 | NA | TRBV4-1 | NA | TGCGCCAGCAGCCAAGAGGGGGCGGGCTATGGCTACACCTTC | CASSQEGAGYGYTF
TRBJ2-5 | medium-sized | TRBV6-5 | TRBD2 | TGTGCCAGCCAGGGACTAGCGGGATCGGGGGAGACCCAGTACTTC | CASQGLAGSGETQYF
TRBJ2-1 | NA | TRBV7-3 | TRBD2 | TGTGCCAGCAGCTTTAGCGGGAGAGGAAGTGAGCAGTTCTTC | CASSFSGRGSEQFF